This T cell receptor (beta chain) comes out of a study of human T cells and chemical hapten exposure. TCRdb ran MiXCR on the RACE reads and lists one entry per CDR3 protein. The sample has more than 75,000 distinct CDR3 sequences; roughly 10% are singletons. Specified time point: patch test 2, 6 weeks after DPC sensitization. Regarding treatment: therapeutic diphenylcyclopropenone sensitization with weekly scalp DPC. The donor pool consisted of alopecia patients aged 18 to 70 years, considered suitable for DPC. Material: whole blood, obtained in connection with sensitization to the hapten diphenylcyclopropenone (DPC). This receptor was identified in a woman aged 25 to 39 with alopecia areata. Some clones in this sample may be carry-over from other donors' samples.

CDR3 sequence: CASSFQGVKEKLFF. Here the CDR3 DNA reads TGTGCCAGCAGTTTTCAGGGGGTTAAGGAAAAACTGTTTTTT. The chain employs TRBV27 and TRBJ1-4; 7 bases agree with TRBD1. The germline V gene has CDR1 MNHEY and CDR2 SMNVEV (reference sequence). The CDR3 contains 14 residues. J lost 8 bases, V lost 3 bases, and 6 bases had no gene match.